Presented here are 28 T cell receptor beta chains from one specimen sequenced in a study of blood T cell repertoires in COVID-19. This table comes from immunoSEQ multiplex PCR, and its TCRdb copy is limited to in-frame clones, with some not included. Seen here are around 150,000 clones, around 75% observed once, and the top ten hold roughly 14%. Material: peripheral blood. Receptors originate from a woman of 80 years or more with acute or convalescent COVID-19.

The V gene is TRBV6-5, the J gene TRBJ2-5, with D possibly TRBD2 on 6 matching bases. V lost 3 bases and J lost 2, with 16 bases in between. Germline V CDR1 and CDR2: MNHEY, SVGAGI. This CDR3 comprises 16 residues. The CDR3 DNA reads TGTGCCAGCAGTTATTCGGTCCAGGCGGGACAAGAGACCCAGTACTTC. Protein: CASSYSVQAGQETQYF.

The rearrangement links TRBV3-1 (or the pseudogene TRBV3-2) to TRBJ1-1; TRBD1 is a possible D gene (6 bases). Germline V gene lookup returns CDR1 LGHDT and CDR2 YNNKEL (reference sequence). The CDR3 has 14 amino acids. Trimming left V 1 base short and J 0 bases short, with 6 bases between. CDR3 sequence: CASSQGGLNTEAFF. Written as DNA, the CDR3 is TGTGCCAGCAGCCAAGGGGGGCTGAACACTGAAGCTTTCTTT.

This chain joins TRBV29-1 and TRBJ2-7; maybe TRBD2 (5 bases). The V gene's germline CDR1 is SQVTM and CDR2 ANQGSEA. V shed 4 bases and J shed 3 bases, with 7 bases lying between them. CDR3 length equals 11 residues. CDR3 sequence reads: CSVGRDYEQYF. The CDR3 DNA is TGCAGCGTTGGTCGGGACTACGAGCAGTACTTC.

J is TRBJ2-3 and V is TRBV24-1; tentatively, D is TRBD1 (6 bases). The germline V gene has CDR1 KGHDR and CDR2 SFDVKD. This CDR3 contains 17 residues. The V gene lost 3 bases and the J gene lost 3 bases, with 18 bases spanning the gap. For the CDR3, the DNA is TGTGCCACCAGTGATAACGGGGCAGGGGCGCTGACAGATACGCAGTATTTT. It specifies CATSDNGAGALTDTQYF.

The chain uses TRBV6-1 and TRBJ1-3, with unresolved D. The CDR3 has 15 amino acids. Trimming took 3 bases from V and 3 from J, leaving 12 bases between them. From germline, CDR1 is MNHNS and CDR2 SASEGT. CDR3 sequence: CASSESGMRGNTIYF. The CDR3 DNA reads TGTGCCAGCAGTGAGTCGGGGATGCGTGGAAACACCATATATTTT.

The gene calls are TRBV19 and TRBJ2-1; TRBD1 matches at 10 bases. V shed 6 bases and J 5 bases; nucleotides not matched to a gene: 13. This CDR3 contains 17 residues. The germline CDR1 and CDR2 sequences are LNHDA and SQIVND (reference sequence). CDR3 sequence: CASRKPTGTGAHNEQFF. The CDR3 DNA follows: TGTGCCAGTAGGAAACCTACCGGGACAGGGGCACACAATGAGCAGTTCTTC.

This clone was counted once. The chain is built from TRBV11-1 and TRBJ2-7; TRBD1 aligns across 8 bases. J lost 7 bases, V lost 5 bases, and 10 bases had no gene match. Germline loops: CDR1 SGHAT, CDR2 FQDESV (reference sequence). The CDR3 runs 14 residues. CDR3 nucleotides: TGTGCCAGCAGCCCAGGGAGGACAGGGCGTGAGCAGTACTTC. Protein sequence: CASSPGRTGREQYF.

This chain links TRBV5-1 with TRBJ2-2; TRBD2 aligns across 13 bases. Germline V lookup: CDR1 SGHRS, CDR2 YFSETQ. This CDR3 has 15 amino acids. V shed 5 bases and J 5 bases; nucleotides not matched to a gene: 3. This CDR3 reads CASRLAGGRTGELFF. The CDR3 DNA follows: TGCGCCAGCAGACTAGCGGGGGGGCGAACCGGGGAGCTGTTTTTT.

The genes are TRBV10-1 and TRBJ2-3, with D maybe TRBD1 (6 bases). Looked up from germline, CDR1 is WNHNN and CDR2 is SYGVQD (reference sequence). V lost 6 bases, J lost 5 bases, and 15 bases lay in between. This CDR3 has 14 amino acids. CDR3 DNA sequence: TGCGCCAGCAGCCCACAGGGCTGGGGAGATACGCAGTATTTT. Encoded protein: CASSPQGWGDTQYF.

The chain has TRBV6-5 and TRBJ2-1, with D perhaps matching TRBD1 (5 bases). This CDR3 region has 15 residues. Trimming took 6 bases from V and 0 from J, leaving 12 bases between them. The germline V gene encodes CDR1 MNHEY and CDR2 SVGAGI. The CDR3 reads CASRPMTASYNEQFF. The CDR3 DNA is TGTGCCAGCAGACCTATGACAGCCTCCTACAATGAGCAGTTCTTC.

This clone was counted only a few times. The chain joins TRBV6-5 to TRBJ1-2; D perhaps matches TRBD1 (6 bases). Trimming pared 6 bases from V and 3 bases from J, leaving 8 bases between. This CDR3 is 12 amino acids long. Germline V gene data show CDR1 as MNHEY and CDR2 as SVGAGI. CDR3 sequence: CASRDRHYGYTF. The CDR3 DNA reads TGTGCCAGCAGAGACAGGCACTATGGCTACACCTTC.

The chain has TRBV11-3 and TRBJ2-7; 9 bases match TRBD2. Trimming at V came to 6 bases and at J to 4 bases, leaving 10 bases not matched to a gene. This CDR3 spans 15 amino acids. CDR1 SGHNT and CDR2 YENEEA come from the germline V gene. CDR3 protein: CASSAGGATSYEQYF. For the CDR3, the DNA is TGTGCCAGCAGTGCGGGAGGGGCGACTAGTTACGAGCAGTACTTC. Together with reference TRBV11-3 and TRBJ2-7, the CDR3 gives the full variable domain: EAGVVQSPRYKIIEKKQPVAFWCNPISGHNTLYWYLQNLGQGPELLIRYENEEAVDDSQLPKDRFSAERLKGVDSTLKIQPAELGDSAVYLCASSAGGATSYEQYFGPGTRLTVT.

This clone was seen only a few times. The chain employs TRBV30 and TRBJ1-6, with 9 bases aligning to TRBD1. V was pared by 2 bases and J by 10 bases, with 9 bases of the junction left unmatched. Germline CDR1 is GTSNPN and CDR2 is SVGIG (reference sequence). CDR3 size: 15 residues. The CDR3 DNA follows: TGTGCCTGGAGTCGAACACAGGGGGCGAGCTCACCCCTCCACTTT. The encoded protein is CAWSRTQGASSPLHF.

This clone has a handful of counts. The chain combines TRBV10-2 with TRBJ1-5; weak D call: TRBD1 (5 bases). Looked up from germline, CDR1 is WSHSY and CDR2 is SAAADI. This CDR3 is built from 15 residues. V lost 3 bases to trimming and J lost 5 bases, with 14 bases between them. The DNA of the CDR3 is TGCGCCAGCAGTGACGGGAGCCAGGGATATCAGCCCCAGCATTTT. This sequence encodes CASSDGSQGYQPQHF.

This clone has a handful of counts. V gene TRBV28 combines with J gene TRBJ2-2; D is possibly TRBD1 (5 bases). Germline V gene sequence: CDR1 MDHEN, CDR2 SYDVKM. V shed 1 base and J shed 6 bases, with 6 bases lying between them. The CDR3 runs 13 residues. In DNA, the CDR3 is TGTGCCAGCAGTTTATCAGGGCCCGGGGAGCTGTTTTTT. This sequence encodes CASSLSGPGELFF.

CDR3: CASSDRAAYGYTF. DNA of the CDR3: TGTGCCAGCAGTGACAGGGCTGCCTATGGCTACACCTTC. The chain combines TRBV7-9 with TRBJ1-2; 7 nucleotides match TRBD1. CDR1 is SEHNR, CDR2 FQNEAQ, per germline (reference sequence). Losses at the gene ends were 6 bases for V and 4 bases for J; bases not matched to a gene: 5. This CDR3 is built from 13 residues.

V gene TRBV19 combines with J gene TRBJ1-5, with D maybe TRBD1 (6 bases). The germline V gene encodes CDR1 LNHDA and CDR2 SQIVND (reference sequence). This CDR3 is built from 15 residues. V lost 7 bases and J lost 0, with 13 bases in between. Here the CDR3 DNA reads TGTGCCAGTACCATCCAGGGGATTAGCAATCAGCCCCAGCATTTT. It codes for CASTIQGISNQPQHF.

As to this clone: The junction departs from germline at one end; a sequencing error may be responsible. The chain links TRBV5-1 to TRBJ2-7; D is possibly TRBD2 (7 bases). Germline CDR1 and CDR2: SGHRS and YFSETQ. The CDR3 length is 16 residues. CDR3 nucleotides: TGCGCCCGCAGCGGGGCGATGGGGGGGCGCGGGTACGAGCAGTACTTC. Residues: CARSGAMGGRGYEQYF.

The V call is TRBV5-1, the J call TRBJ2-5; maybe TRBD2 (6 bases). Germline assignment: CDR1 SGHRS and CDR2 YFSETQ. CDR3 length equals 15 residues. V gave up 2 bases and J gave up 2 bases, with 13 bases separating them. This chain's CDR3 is CASSLGVSGQETQYF. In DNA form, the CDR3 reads TGCGCCAGCAGCTTAGGGGTTAGCGGACAAGAGACCCAGTACTTC.

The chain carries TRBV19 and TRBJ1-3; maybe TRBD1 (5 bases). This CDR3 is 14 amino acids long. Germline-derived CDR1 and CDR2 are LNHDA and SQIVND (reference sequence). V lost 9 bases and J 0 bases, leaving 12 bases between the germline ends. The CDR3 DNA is TGTGCCAGCCGTCGGGGGTCCTCTGGAAACACCATATATTTT. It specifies CASRRGSSGNTIYF.

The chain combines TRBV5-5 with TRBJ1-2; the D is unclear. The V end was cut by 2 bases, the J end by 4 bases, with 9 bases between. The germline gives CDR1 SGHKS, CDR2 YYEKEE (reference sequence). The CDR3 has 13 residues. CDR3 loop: CASSLWAAYGYTF. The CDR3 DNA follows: TGTGCCAGCAGCTTATGGGCAGCCTATGGCTACACCTTC. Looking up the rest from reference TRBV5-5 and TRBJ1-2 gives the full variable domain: DAGVTQSPTHLIKTRGQQVTLRCSPISGHKSVSWYQQVLGQGPQFIFQYYEKEERGRGNFPDRFSARQFPNYSSELNVNALLLGDSALYLCASSLWAAYGYTFGSGTRLTVV.

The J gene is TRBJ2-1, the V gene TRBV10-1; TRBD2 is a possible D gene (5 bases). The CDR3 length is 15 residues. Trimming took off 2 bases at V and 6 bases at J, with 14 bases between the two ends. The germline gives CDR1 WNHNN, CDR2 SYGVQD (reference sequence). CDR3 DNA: TGCGCCAGCAGTGAGGGAGGCAGCTACCTCAATGAGCAGTTCTTC. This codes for CASSEGGSYLNEQFF.

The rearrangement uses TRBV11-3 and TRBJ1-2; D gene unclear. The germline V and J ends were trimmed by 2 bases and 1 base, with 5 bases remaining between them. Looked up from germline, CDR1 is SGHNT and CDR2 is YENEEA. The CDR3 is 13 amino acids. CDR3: CASSLCYNYGYTF. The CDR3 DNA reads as TGTGCCAGCAGCTTATGTTATAACTATGGCTACACCTTC.

CDR3 DNA: TGTGCCAGCAGGGGTCTAGGGGGATATAGCAATCAGCCCCAGCATTTT. This sequence encodes CASRGLGGYSNQPQHF. The V and J genes are TRBV27 and TRBJ1-5; D may be TRBD1 (6 bases). From germline, CDR1 is MNHEY and CDR2 SMNVEV (reference sequence). The germline V and J ends were trimmed by 6 bases and 0 bases, with 15 bases remaining between them. This CDR3 is 16 amino acids long.

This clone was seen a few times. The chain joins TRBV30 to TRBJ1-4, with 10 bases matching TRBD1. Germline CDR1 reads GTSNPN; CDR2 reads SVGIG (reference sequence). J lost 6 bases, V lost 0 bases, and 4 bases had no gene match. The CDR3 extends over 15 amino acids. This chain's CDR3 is CAWSVIGTGDEKLFF. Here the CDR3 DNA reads TGTGCCTGGAGTGTTATCGGGACAGGGGATGAAAAACTGTTTTTT.

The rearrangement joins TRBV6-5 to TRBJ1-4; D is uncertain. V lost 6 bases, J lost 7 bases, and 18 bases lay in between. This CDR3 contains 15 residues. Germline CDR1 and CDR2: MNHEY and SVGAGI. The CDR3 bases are TGTGCCAGCAGCCCACCGGGGAACTTCGGTGAAAAACTGTTTTTT. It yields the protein CASSPPGNFGEKLFF.

The CDR3 DNA follows: TGTGCCACCAGCAGTCAGACCCGGACAGGGGCTGGTGGCTACACCTTC. Its translation is CATSSQTRTGAGGYTF. The rearrangement links TRBV15 to TRBJ1-2, with TRBD1 matching 9 bases. Germline V gene data show CDR1 as LNHNV and CDR2 as YYDKDF (reference sequence). V lost 3 bases, J lost 7 bases, and 12 bases stayed unmatched. The CDR3 length is 16 residues.

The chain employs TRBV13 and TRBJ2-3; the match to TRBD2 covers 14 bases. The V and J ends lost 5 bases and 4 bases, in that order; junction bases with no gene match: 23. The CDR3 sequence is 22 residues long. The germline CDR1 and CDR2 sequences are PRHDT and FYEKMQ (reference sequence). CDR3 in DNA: TGTGCCAGCAGCAAAAGCTTCCTATTTAGGCCGACTAGCGGGGGGGCGTCAGATACGCAGTATTTT. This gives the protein CASSKSFLFRPTSGGASDTQYF.